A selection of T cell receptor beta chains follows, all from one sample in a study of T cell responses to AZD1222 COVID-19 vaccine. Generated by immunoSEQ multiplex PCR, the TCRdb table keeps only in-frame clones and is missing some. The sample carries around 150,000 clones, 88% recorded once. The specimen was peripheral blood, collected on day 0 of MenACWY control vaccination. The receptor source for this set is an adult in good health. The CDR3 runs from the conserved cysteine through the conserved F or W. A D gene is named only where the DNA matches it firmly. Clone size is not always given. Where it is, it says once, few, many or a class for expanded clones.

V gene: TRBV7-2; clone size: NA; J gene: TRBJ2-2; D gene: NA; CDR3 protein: CASSLYLGTGELFF; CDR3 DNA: TGTGCCAGCAGCTTGTACCTCGGCACCGGGGAGCTGTTTTTT
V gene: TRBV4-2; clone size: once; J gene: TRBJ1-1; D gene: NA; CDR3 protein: CASSQVPNAGVSTEAFF; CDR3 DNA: TGTGCCAGCAGCCAAGTCCCGAATGCAGGGGTTAGTACTGAAGCTTTCTTT
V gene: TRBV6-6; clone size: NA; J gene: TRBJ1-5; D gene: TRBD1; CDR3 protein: CASSWTRGQSGQPQHF; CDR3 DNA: TGTGCCAGCAGTTGGACCAGGGGGCAGTCTGGTCAGCCCCAGCATTTT
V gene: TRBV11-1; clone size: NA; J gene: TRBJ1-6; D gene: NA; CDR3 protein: CASSSGAGISPLHF; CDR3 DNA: TGTGCCAGCAGCTCGGGGGCCGGAATATCACCCCTCCACTTT
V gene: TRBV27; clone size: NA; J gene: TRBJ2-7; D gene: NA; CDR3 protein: CASSGGNSYEQYF; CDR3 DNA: TGTGCCAGCAGCGGTGGGAACTCCTACGAGCAGTACTTC
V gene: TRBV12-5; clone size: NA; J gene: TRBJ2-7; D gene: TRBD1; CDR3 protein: CASGPRTGNEQYF; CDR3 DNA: TGTGCTAGTGGGCCGAGGACAGGGAACGAGCAGTACTTC
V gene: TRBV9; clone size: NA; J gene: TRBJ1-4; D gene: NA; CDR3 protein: CASSSPKGAANEKLFF; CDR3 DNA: TGTGCCAGCAGCTCGCCCAAAGGGGCGGCTAATGAAAAACTGTTTTTT
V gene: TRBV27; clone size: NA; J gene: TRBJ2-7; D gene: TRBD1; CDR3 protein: CASSTALGRGLPYEQYF; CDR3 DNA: TGTGCCAGCAGCACCGCCCTGGGCAGGGGGCTCCCCTACGAGCAGTACTTC
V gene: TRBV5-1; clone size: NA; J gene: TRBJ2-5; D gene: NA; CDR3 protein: CASSFIRARPGETQYF; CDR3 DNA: TGCGCCAGCAGCTTTATCCGGGCGAGGCCAGGAGAGACCCAGTACTTC
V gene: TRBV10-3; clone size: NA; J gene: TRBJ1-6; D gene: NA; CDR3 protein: CAISESGPGSPLHF; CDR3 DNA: TGTGCCATCAGTGAGTCTGGCCCAGGTTCACCCCTCCACTTT
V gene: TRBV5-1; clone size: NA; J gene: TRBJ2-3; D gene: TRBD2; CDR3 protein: CASSRAGTSGTDTQYF; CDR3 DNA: TGCGCCAGCAGCCGGGCCGGGACTAGCGGCACAGATACGCAGTATTTT
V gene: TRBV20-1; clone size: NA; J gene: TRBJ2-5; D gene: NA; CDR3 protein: CSASSPGTFQETQYF; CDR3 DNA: TGCAGTGCTAGTTCCCCCGGGACTTTCCAAGAGACCCAGTACTTC
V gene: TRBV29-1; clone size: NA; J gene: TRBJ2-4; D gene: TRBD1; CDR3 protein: CSVDLQGAKNIQYF; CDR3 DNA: TGCAGCGTTGATTTACAGGGGGCCAAAAACATTCAGTACTTC
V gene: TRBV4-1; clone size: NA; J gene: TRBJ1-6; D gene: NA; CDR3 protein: CASSPPTGSPLHF; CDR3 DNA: TGCGCCAGCAGCCCGCCTACCGGTTCACCCCTCCACTTT
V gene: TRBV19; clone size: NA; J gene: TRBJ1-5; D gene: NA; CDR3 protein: CASSIARRGQPQHF; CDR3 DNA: TGTGCCAGTAGTATAGCCCGCAGGGGCCAGCCCCAGCATTTT
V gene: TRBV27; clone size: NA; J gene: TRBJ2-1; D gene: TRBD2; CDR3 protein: CASRSPSGVMDEQFF; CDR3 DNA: TGTGCCAGCAGGTCACCCAGCGGGGTGATGGATGAGCAGTTCTTC
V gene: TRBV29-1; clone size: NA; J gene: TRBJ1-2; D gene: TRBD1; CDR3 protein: CSAFAGQGHYGYTF; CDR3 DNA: TGCAGCGCCTTCGCTGGACAGGGTCACTATGGCTACACCTTC
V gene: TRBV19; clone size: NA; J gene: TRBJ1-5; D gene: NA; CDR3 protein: CASSKGTVSNQPQHF; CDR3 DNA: TGTGCCAGTAGTAAGGGGACGGTAAGCAATCAGCCCCAGCATTTT